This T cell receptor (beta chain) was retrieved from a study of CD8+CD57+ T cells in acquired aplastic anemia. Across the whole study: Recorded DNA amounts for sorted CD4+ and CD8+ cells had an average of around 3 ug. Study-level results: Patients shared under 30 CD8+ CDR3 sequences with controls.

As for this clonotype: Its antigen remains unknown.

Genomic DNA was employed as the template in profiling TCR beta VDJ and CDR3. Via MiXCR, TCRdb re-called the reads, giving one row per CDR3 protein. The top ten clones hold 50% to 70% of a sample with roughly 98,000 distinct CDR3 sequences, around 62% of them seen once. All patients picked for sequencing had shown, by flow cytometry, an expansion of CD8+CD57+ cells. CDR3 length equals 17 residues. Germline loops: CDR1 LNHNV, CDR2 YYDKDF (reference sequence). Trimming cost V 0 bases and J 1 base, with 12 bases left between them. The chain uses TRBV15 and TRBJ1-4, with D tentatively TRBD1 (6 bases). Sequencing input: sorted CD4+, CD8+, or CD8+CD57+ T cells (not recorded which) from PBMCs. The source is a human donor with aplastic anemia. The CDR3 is CATSRDWAGVTNEKLFF. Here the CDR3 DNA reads TGTGCCACCAGCAGAGATTGGGCAGGGGTAACTAATGAAAAACTGTTTTTT.